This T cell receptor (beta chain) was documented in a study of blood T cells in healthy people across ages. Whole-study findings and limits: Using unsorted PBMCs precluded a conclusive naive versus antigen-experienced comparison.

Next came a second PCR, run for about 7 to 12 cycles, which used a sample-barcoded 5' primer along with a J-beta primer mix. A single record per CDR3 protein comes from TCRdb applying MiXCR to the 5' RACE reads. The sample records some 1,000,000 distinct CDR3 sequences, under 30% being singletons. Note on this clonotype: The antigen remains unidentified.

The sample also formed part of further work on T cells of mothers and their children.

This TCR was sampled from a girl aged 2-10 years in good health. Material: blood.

The CDR3 DNA reads as TGTGCCAGCAGCTTAAGCCCTGAAGATACGCAGTATTTT. It codes for CASSLSPEDTQYF. The chain employs TRBV7-2 and TRBJ2-3; D is undetermined. Per the germline V gene, CDR1 is SGHTA and CDR2 is FQGNSA. The CDR3 consists of 13 residues. V was trimmed by 2 bases and J by 5 bases, leaving 8 bases between them.